This is a list of T cell receptor beta chains from one sample in a study of CD8+ T cells in alopecia areata. This table comes from immunoSEQ multiplex PCR, and its TCRdb copy is limited to in-frame clones, with some not included. The profile covers 200,000 or so clones, with 50% to 70% appearing a single time and roughly 0.47% taken by the ten largest. The source material was CD4+ T cells sorted from blood, sampled at week 0. The receptors stem from a human donor with alopecia areata. The CDR3 runs from the conserved cysteine through the conserved F or W. D genes are given only for firm matches. Not every row has a clone size; where given, it reads once, few, many or a size class.

>TRBV5-4|TRBJ1-2|TRBD1|NA
CASSSGQRFGGYTF
TGTGCCAGCAGCTCGGGACAGAGATTTGGAGGCTACACCTTC
>TRBV30|TRBJ1-5|TRBD1|NA
CAWSVPTGRSQPQHF
TGTGCCTGGAGTGTACCGACAGGGCGAAGTCAGCCCCAGCATTTT
>TRBV2|TRBJ2-5|NA|few
CASTRDRSLRTQYF
TGTGCCAGCACCAGGGATAGATCCCTGCGGACCCAGTACTTC
>TRBV9|TRBJ1-1|NA|NA
CASSVGNRENTEAFF
TGTGCCAGCAGCGTAGGTAACAGGGAGAACACTGAAGCTTTCTTT
>TRBV9|TRBJ1-5|NA|NA
CASSVYGDLNQPQHF
TGTGCCAGCAGCGTATACGGAGATCTCAATCAGCCCCAGCATTTT
>TRBV6-5|TRBJ2-4|TRBD2|NA
CASSSTSGGSKNIQYF
TGTGCCAGCAGTTCCACTAGCGGGGGATCGAAAAACATTCAGTACTTC
>TRBV7-2|TRBJ2-1|NA|few
CASSFGADNEQFF
TGTGCCAGCAGCTTTGGCGCTGACAATGAGCAGTTCTTC
>TRBV2|TRBJ2-1|NA|few
CASRNYNEQFF
TGTGCCAGCAGGAACTACAATGAGCAGTTCTTC
>TRBV6-5|TRBJ1-5|NA|NA
CASSVRDSNQPQHF
TGTGCCAGCAGTGTAAGAGACAGCAATCAGCCCCAGCATTTT
>TRBV4-1|TRBJ2-1|NA|NA
CASSQDPQGSAYNEQFF
TGCGCCAGCAGCCAAGATCCCCAGGGCTCAGCATACAATGAGCAGTTCTTC
>TRBV7-9|TRBJ2-1|TRBD2|NA
CASSSRLAGEDEQFF
TGTGCCAGCAGCTCCCGACTAGCGGGAGAGGATGAGCAGTTCTTC
>TRBV6-5|TRBJ2-7|NA|once
CASRQQAQDEQYF
TGTGCCAGCAGGCAGCAAGCTCAGGACGAGCAGTACTTC
>TRBV4-1|TRBJ2-1|TRBD2|NA
CASSQPGRSSYNEQFF
TGCGCCAGCAGCCAACCCGGGAGGAGCTCCTACAATGAGCAGTTCTTC
>TRBV30|TRBJ1-4|NA|few
CAWSVRTYEKLFF
TGTGCCTGGAGTGTACGTACTTATGAAAAACTGTTTTTT
>TRBV10-3|TRBJ2-7|TRBD1|NA
CAISGGQEYEQYF
TGTGCCATCAGTGGAGGACAGGAATACGAGCAGTACTTC
>TRBV7-2|TRBJ1-5|NA|few
CASSTEDLNQPQHF
TGTGCCAGCAGCACGGAAGACCTCAATCAGCCCCAGCATTTT
>TRBV6-1|TRBJ2-4|TRBD1|NA
CASSQTGYAIQYF
TGTGCCAGCAGCCAGACAGGGTACGCCATTCAGTACTTC
>TRBV20-1|TRBJ2-5|NA|NA
CSERAQETQYF
TGCAGTGAGAGGGCCCAAGAGACCCAGTACTTC
>TRBV6-5|TRBJ2-5|NA|few
CASSYSLGVETQYF
TGTGCCAGCAGTTACTCGCTCGGGGTGGAGACCCAGTACTTC
>TRBV19|TRBJ1-5|NA|NA
CASSLYRELNQPQHF
TGTGCCAGTAGCCTTTACAGGGAACTAAATCAGCCCCAGCATTTT
>TRBV6-5|TRBJ2-7|TRBD1|NA
CASSYTGQGRHEQYF
TGTGCCAGCAGTTATACCGGACAGGGGAGACACGAGCAGTACTTC
>TRBV6-5|TRBJ1-1|NA|NA
CASSYSNRGTTEAFF
TGTGCCAGCAGTTACTCTAATCGAGGGACTACTGAAGCTTTCTTT
>TRBV30|TRBJ1-4|TRBD1|NA
CAWRRTGLNEKLFF
TGTGCCTGGCGAAGGACAGGGCTAAATGAAAAACTGTTTTTT
>TRBV30|TRBJ1-2|NA|NA
CAFNPGLRDYTF
TGTGCCTTCAATCCTGGACTCCGTGACTACACCTTC
>TRBV27|TRBJ2-7|TRBD1|many
CASRPGTGGEQYF
TGTGCCAGCAGGCCCGGGACAGGGGGCGAGCAGTACTTC
>TRBV7-9|TRBJ2-6|NA|NA
CASSSREAGANVLTF
TGTGCCAGCAGCTCCAGGGAGGCTGGGGCCAACGTCCTGACTTTC
>TRBV5-1|TRBJ1-4|NA|few
CASSLDSTNEKLFF
TGCGCCAGCAGCTTGGATTCAACTAATGAAAAACTGTTTTTT
>TRBV5-1|TRBJ1-1|NA|once
CASRRGNTEAFF
TGCGCCAGCAGAAGGGGAAACACTGAAGCTTTCTTT
>TRBV9|TRBJ1-1|TRBD1|NA
CASSRGGQSNLRSFF
TGTGCCAGCAGCCGCGGGGGACAGTCGAACCTAAGGTCTTTCTTT
>TRBV23-1|TRBJ2-3|TRBD1|NA
CASSQRDAEQGDTDTQYF
TGCGCCAGCAGTCAAAGGGACGCGGAACAGGGGGACACAGATACGCAGTATTTT
>TRBV6-5|TRBJ1-2|NA|NA
CASRIGEYGYTF
TGTGCCAGCAGAATCGGGGAGTATGGCTACACCTTC
>TRBV7-6|TRBJ1-1|NA|NA
CASSITGNTEAFF
TGTGCCAGCAGCATTACTGGGAACACTGAAGCTTTCTTT
>TRBV27|TRBJ2-3|NA|many
CASRGHTSTDTQYF
TGTGCCAGCAGGGGACACACTAGCACAGATACGCAGTATTTT
>TRBV4-1|TRBJ2-1|TRBD2|few
CASSQGGAGPGNEQFF
TGCGCCAGCAGCCAAGGGGGAGCGGGACCTGGCAATGAGCAGTTCTTC
>TRBV7-9|TRBJ2-5|TRBD1|NA
CASSLIDRGIETQYF
TGTGCCAGCAGCTTGATCGACAGGGGGATCGAGACCCAGTACTTC
>TRBV5-6|TRBJ2-7|TRBD1|NA
CASSSSDRSIEQYF
TGTGCCAGCAGCTCGTCGGACAGGTCCATCGAGCAGTACTTC
>TRBV14|TRBJ2-5|NA|NA
CASSGFSSETQYF
TGTGCCAGCAGCGGGTTCAGTTCGGAGACCCAGTACTTC
>TRBV5-1|TRBJ2-7|NA|few
CASSIIGTYEQYF
TGCGCCAGCAGCATTATAGGTACCTACGAGCAGTACTTC
>TRBV7-9|TRBJ2-7|NA|NA
CASSLVEGAIYEQYF
TGTGCCAGCAGCTTAGTGGAGGGAGCAATCTACGAGCAGTACTTC
>TRBV29-1|TRBJ1-1|NA|few
CSVEPSIAFF
TGCAGCGTTGAACCGTCGATCGCTTTCTTT
>TRBV5-1|TRBJ2-7|NA|once
CASSSAGEKQYF
TGCGCCAGCAGCTCGGCAGGGGAAAAGCAGTACTTC
>TRBV30|TRBJ1-2|NA|few
CAWSLLGGYGYTF
TGTGCCTGGAGTTTGCTGGGGGGTTATGGCTACACCTTC
>TRBV2|TRBJ2-3|TRBD1|NA
CASSERQGARDTQYF
TGTGCCAGCAGTGAAAGACAGGGGGCGAGAGATACGCAGTATTTT
>TRBV7-9|TRBJ1-1|NA|NA
CASSLAYTEAFF
TGTGCCAGCAGCTTAGCGTACACTGAAGCTTTCTTT
>TRBV7-9|TRBJ2-5|TRBD2|few
CASSSRTSGKETQYF
TGTGCCAGCAGTTCCAGGACTAGCGGGAAAGAGACCCAGTACTTC
>TRBV6-5|TRBJ1-5|TRBD1|NA
CASSSDRGVQPQHF
TGTGCCAGCAGCTCGGACAGGGGGGTGCAGCCCCAGCATTTT
>TRBV5-4|TRBJ2-7|NA|NA
CASSLTGREQYF
TGTGCCAGCAGCCTCACGGGCAGGGAGCAGTACTTC
>TRBV7-3|TRBJ2-1|TRBD2|once
CASSLAGGEQFF
TGTGCCAGCAGCTTAGCGGGAGGGGAGCAGTTCTTC
>TRBV2|TRBJ1-1|TRBD1|few
CASSGQGYTIAFF
TGTGCCAGCAGCGGACAGGGTTACACTATAGCTTTCTTT
>TRBV30|TRBJ2-7|TRBD2|NA
CAWSPPAGARSYEQYF
TGTGCCTGGAGTCCCCCCGCGGGAGCTCGGTCCTACGAGCAGTACTTC
>TRBV5-1|TRBJ2-7|TRBD1|NA
CASSSRDRGVYEQYF
TGCGCCAGCAGCTCCCGGGACAGGGGGGTCTACGAGCAGTACTTC